The source of this T cell receptor beta chain is a study of blood T cell repertoires in COVID-19. Study overall: The United States, Italy and Spain were the sources of the acute and convalescent COVID-19 samples.

How the authors handled the data: Researchers report that nucleated cell counts were estimated from reference gene primer amplification. The assay was immunoSEQ multiplex PCR, and TCRdb's table has in-frame clones only and misses some. The V and J calls and clone size are taken from that table; D and trimming were inferred from the DNA. Altogether tens of thousands of clones are present, 80% to 95% being singletons, with the ten largest covering over 10%. Germline V gene data show CDR1 as SNHLY and CDR2 as FYNNEI. CDR3 size: 12 residues. The V end lost 3 bases, the J end lost 2 bases, and 4 bases lay between the germline ends.

The sample consisted of peripheral blood. The receptor comes from a human donor with active COVID-19. The donor label of this sample is uncertain. The genes are TRBV2 and TRBJ1-2; D is unclear. Here the CDR3 reads CASSDRNYGYTF. In DNA form, the CDR3 reads TGTGCCAGCAGTGACAGAAACTATGGCTACACCTTC.